These 21 T cell receptor beta chains were all obtained from the same sample, sequenced in a study of T cells in women clearing cervical HPV infection. Sequencing used immunoSEQ multiplex PCR; TCRdb keeps in-frame clones, though not all of them. Recorded for this sample: 35,000 to 45,000 clones. The sequencing sample was made of blood buffy coat. The receptor source for this set is a woman between 18 and 70 years old with a cervical HPV16 infection that either progressed to CIN3+ or cleared (not recorded which).

Of note for this clone: The junction departs from germline at one end; a sequencing error may be responsible. Coverage ceases 3 residues before the CDR3 finishes, and the germline J gene fills in the end. The sample carries other DNA sequences with the same CDR3. The rearrangement uses TRBV5-1 and TRBJ1-3, with 8 bases that match TRBD1. The CDR3 is 15 residues long. Germline V gene sequence: CDR1 SGHRS, CDR2 YFSETQ. CDR3 sequence: CASSLDGQGTNTIYF. The CDR3 DNA, read in part, is TGCGCCAGCAGCTTGGACGGACAGGGAACAAACACA. The full variable domain, rest sourced from reference TRBV5-1 and TRBJ1-3, is KAGVTQTPRYLIKTRGQQVTLSCSPISGHRSVSWYQQTPGQGLQFLFEYFSETQRNKGNFPGRFSGRQFSNSRSEMNVSTLELGDSALYLCASSLDGQGTNTIYFGEGSWLTVV.

A note on this clone: From the germline J gene comes the end of the CDR3, since the read stops 3 residues before it. This chain uses TRBV13 with TRBJ1-1, with D possibly TRBD1 on 6 matching bases. Germline V lookup: CDR1 PRHDT, CDR2 FYEKMQ (reference sequence). This CDR3 contains 15 residues. Trimming cost V 4 bases and J 0 bases, with 12 bases left between them. Here the CDR3 reads CASSSGGGLNTEAFF. The CDR3 bases that were read are TGTGCCAGCAGCTCGGGGGGGGGCCTGAACACTGAA.

As concerns this clone: The CDR3 extends 3 residues past the end of the read, so its final part is completed from the germline J gene. The V gene is TRBV2, the J gene TRBJ1-6; 7 nucleotides match TRBD1. Germline loops: CDR1 SNHLY, CDR2 FYNNEI. The ends lost 3 bases at V and 4 bases at J; junction bases unmatched: 3. The CDR3 spans 15 residues. The CDR3 is CASSDKTGYNSPLHF. The sequenced part of the CDR3 DNA is TGTGCCAGCAGTGATAAGACAGGGTATAATTCACCC.

Regarding this clone: The CDR3 end lies 3 residues beyond the end of the read and is filled in from the germline J gene. V is TRBV12-3 or TRBV12-4 and J is TRBJ2-7, with 7 bases lining up with TRBD2. Trimming removed 5 bases from V and 1 base from J; junction bases left unmatched: 2. The CDR3 is made up of 13 amino acids. CDR3 sequence reads: CASSPGGSYEQYF. CDR3 DNA (partial): TGTGCCAGCAGTCCGGGGGGTTCCTACGAG.

CDR3 DNA (partial): TGCAGTGCGGACAGGGGAAAGGGGGAG. It yields the protein CSADRGKGE. In full, the CDR3 reads CSADRGKGELFF. V gene TRBV20-1 combines with J gene TRBJ2-2; 9 bases are shared with TRBD1. The read comes to an end 3 residues before the CDR3 does, leaving the germline J gene to fill in the end. Germline lookup yields CDR1 DFQATT and CDR2 SNEGSKA (reference sequence). This CDR3 comprises 12 residues. The trim removed 6 bases at V and 8 bases at J, leaving 4 bases unmatched.

As regards this clone: The CDR3 end falls 3 residues outside the read, so it is completed with the germline J gene. The V call is TRBV5-1, the J call TRBJ1-2; TRBD1 matches 7 bases. From germline, CDR1 is SGHRS and CDR2 YFSETQ. This CDR3 region has 15 residues. Incomplete CDR3 DNA: TGCGCCAGCAGCTTGGTATGGGGACTAGGGGGCGGC. It specifies CASSLVWGLGGG. The full CDR3 reads CASSLVWGLGGGYTF.

Of note for this clone: Sequencing ends 3 residues short of the CDR3 end; the germline J gene provides the rest. This rearrangement joins TRBV2 to TRBJ1-2; D might be TRBD1 (5 bases). Germline lookup yields CDR1 SNHLY and CDR2 FYNNEI. There are 14 residues in the CDR3. V gave up 1 base and J gave up 5 bases, with 11 bases separating them. This CDR3 is CASSEGGAWYGYTF. CDR3 DNA, as far as it was read: TGTGCCAGCAGTGAAGGGGGCGCTTGGTATGGC.

Details on this clone: The CDR3 end lies 3 residues beyond the end of the read and is filled in from the germline J gene. V usage is TRBV12-3 or TRBV12-4 and J usage is TRBJ2-3; TRBD1 matches at 7 bases. The V gene end was trimmed by 5 bases and the J gene end by 1 base; junction bases not matched to a gene: 3. The CDR3 has 14 residues. CDR3 amino acids: CASSGGQRTDTQYF. The DNA read from the CDR3 is TGTGCCAGCAGTGGGGGACAGCGCACAGATACG.

Note on this clone: The observed sequence ends 3 residues before the CDR3 terminus, with the missing tail filled in from the germline J gene. V gene TRBV19 combines with J gene TRBJ2-1; 8 bases are a match to TRBD1. The ends lost 6 bases at V and 3 bases at J; junction bases unmatched: 4. The CDR3 length is 14 residues. Germline CDR1 and CDR2: LNHDA and SQIVND (reference sequence). CDR3 DNA, as far as it was read: TGTGCCAGTAGCCGCAGGGGGCGCTACAATGAG. Residues: CASSRRGRYNE. The entire CDR3 protein is CASSRRGRYNEQFF.

Concerning this clone itself: The observed sequence ends 3 residues before the CDR3 terminus, with the missing tail filled in from the germline J gene. The V gene is TRBV5-1, the J gene TRBJ1-1; 11 bases map to TRBD1. V shed 4 bases, J shed 4 bases, and the junction held 3 bases outside the gene matches. The CDR3 is made up of 14 amino acids. Germline V CDR1 and CDR2: SGHRS, YFSETQ. CDR3 residues: CASSGGQGGTEAFF. The DNA read from the CDR3 is TGCGCCAGCAGCGGGGGACAGGGGGGCACTGAA.

About this clone: The read halts 3 residues ahead of the CDR3 end, with the missing end drawn from the germline J gene. This rearrangement joins TRBV19 to TRBJ1-2; no definite D call. There are 16 residues in the CDR3. The germline V gene has CDR1 LNHDA and CDR2 SQIVND (reference sequence). The CDR3 region is CASSSKLAGQNNDYTF. CDR3 DNA, as far as it was read: TGTGCCAGTAGTTCAAAACTAGCGGGCCAGAACAATGAC.

Regarding this clone: The missing CDR3 end, 3 residues past where the read stops, is filled in from the germline J gene. The chain joins TRBV5-1 to TRBJ1-4; no definite D call. The V end was cut by 1 base, the J end by 4 bases, with 5 bases between. The CDR3 has 13 residues. Germline V gives CDR1 SGHRS, CDR2 YFSETQ. The CDR3 region is CASSLQDNEKLFF. The sequenced part of the CDR3 DNA is TGCGCCAGCAGCTTGCAGGATAATGAAAAA.

The covered CDR3 bases are TGTGCCAGCAGCCCAGGCGTTGGAGGCGAG. It translates to CASSPGVGGE. The full CDR3 reads CASSPGVGGEQYF. The chain joins TRBV7-3 to TRBJ2-7; tentatively, D is TRBD2 (5 bases). From the germline J gene comes the end of the CDR3, since the read stops 3 residues before it. Germline lookup yields CDR1 SGHTA and CDR2 FQGTGA. V was cut by 5 bases and J by 6 bases, with 14 bases left in between. The CDR3 contains 13 residues.

A word on this clone: The missing CDR3 end, 3 residues past where the read stops, is filled in from the germline J gene. This chain uses TRBV29-1 with TRBJ1-2; perhaps TRBD1 as D (6 bases). This CDR3 has 15 amino acids. The V gene lost 1 base and the J gene lost 6 bases, with 18 bases spanning the gap. Germline V gene sequence: CDR1 SQVTM, CDR2 ANQGSEA. The sequenced part of the CDR3 DNA is TGCAGCGTTGAAGGTGGACAGCTTTCGGGCCATGGC. As protein: CSVEGGQLSGHG. The whole CDR3 is CSVEGGQLSGHGYTF.

Note on this clone: Coverage ceases 3 residues before the CDR3 finishes, and the germline J gene fills in the end. The chain joins TRBV10-1 to TRBJ2-1; D may be TRBD1 (6 bases). CDR1 is WNHNN and CDR2 is SYGVQD in the germline V gene (reference sequence). V lost 0 bases and J lost 9, with 9 bases in between. The CDR3 loop spans 13 amino acids. The covered CDR3 bases are TGCGCCAGCAGTGAGTCAAAGGACAGTGAG. This codes for CASSESKDSE. The complete CDR3 sequence is CASSESKDSEQFF.

Concerning this clone itself: The sequenced fragment ends 3 residues before the CDR3 boundary, so the rest is inferred from the germline J gene. The V and J genes are TRBV12-5 and TRBJ2-7, with TRBD2 matching 7 bases. The CDR3 loop spans 14 amino acids. Germline V lookup: CDR1 LGHNT, CDR2 FRNRAP. Unmatched junction bases numbered 8, after V lost 7 bases and J lost 2 bases. The CDR3 spells CASAQAGLTYEQYF. CDR3 DNA, as far as it was read: TGTGCTAGTGCCCAAGCGGGATTAACCTACGAG.

CDR3 in amino acids: CASRTGGTGELFF. Incomplete CDR3 DNA: TGTGCCAGTCGGACAGGGGGTACGGGGGAG. This sequence joins TRBV6-2 or TRBV6-3 and TRBJ2-2; the match to TRBD1 covers 10 bases. The read falls 3 residues short of the CDR3 end, and the missing part is taken from the germline J gene. Trimming at V came to 9 bases and at J to 8 bases, leaving 6 bases not matched to a gene. The germline gives CDR1 MNHEY, CDR2 SVGEGT. This CDR3 has 13 residues.

With regard to this clone: Read coverage stops 3 residues before the CDR3 terminus; the germline J gene supplies the remainder. The chain employs TRBV7-3 and TRBJ2-3; D could derive from TRBD1 or TRBD2 (5 bases each). There are 13 residues in the CDR3. Germline V gene sequence: CDR1 SGHTA, CDR2 FQGTGA. The CDR3 region is CASSVDQGETQYF. Incomplete CDR3 DNA: TGTGCCAGCAGCGTTGACCAAGGGGAGACG.

On this clone itself: The CDR3 extends 3 residues past the end of the read, so its final part is completed from the germline J gene. The V call is TRBV5-1, the J call TRBJ2-1; the match to TRBD2 covers 12 bases. Germline CDR1 SGHRS, CDR2 YFSETQ. V shed 0 bases, J shed 6 bases, and the junction held 4 bases outside the gene matches. The CDR3 loop spans 16 amino acids. The covered CDR3 bases are TGCGCCAGCAGCTTGGTTCTAGCGGGAGGGCTCAATGAG. It translates to CASSLVLAGGLNE. The complete CDR3 protein is CASSLVLAGGLNEQFF.

Note on this clone: The DNA ends 3 residues before the CDR3 does, and the rest of the CDR3 is filled in from the germline J gene. The chain combines TRBV12-3 or TRBV12-4 with TRBJ1-3, with D possibly matching TRBD1 (5 bases). The CDR3 sequence is 15 residues long. V lost 1 base and J lost 0, with 7 bases in between. Partial CDR3 DNA: TGTGCCAGCAGTTTAGGGACAAACTCTGGAAACACC. Protein: CASSLGTNSGNT. The complete CDR3 reads CASSLGTNSGNTIYF.

In regard to this clone: The sequence runs out 3 residues before the end of the CDR3; the remainder is reconstructed from the germline J gene. V and J are TRBV4-1 and TRBJ1-1; D is possibly TRBD1 (5 bases). This CDR3 contains 15 residues. Per germline, CDR1 MGHRA and CDR2 YSYEKL. Trimming removed 3 bases at V and 4 bases at J, with 15 bases between. The sequenced CDR3 bases are TGCGCCAGCAGCCATGACCGGGGGGTCGGCACTGAA. This sequence encodes CASSHDRGVGTE. The complete CDR3 protein is CASSHDRGVGTEAFF.